Listed below are T cell receptor beta chains from one sample, sequenced in a study of blood T cells in healthy people across ages. TCRdb reprocessed the 5' RACE reads with MiXCR, giving one entry per CDR3 protein. The profile shows about 1,500,000 distinct CDR3 sequences, about 43% of them singletons. Material: blood. The source of these receptors is a woman between 18 and 30 years old in good health. Each CDR3 is given with its conserved first and last residue. Each record gives: V gene, D gene, J gene, clone size, CDR3 DNA, CDR3 protein. D genes are given only for firm matches. Expanded clones get a size class; other rows say once, few or many, or leave the size out.

>TRBV12-3/TRBV12-4|.|TRBJ2-1|.
TGTGCCAGCAGTTTGTACAATGAGCAGGTCTTC
CASSLYNEQVF
>TRBV6-5|TRBD2|TRBJ2-1|.
TGTGCCAGCAGTTCCCCTAGCGGGAGGGCCAATGAAGAGTTCTTC
CASSSPSGRANEEFF
>TRBV15|.|TRBJ1-3|.
TGTGCCACCAGCAGAGTTATTTCCTCTGGAAACACCATATATTTT
CATSRVISSGNTIYF
>TRBV20-1|TRBD2|TRBJ2-1|.
TGCGGTGCTAGAGTGCTTCTTGGTAGCGGGATGGGCAATGAGCAGTTCTTC
CGARVLLGSGMGNEQFF
>TRBV29-1|.|TRBJ1-2|.
TGCAGCGTCCCAACCACAGGGAATGGCTACACCTTC
CSVPTTGNGYTF
>TRBV20-1|TRBD2|TRBJ2-3|.
TGCAGTGCTACCGGGACTAGCGGAAATACGCAGTATTTT
CSATGTSGNTQYF
>TRBV5-1|.|TRBJ2-7|.
TGCGCCAGCAGCTTGCAGGTCAATGAGCAGTACTTC
CASSLQVNEQYF
>TRBV9|.|TRBJ1-5|few
TGTGCCAGCAGCGGGGGCACGGTGGATGTGCCCCAGCATTTT
CASSGGTVDVPQHF
>TRBV7-2|TRBD1|TRBJ1-2|few
TGTGCCAGCAGCCCAGGGGGGACAGGGTTCGGCTACACCTTC
CASSPGGTGFGYTF
>TRBV3-1|.|TRBJ1-1|.
TGTGCCAGCAGTCTTACTTCCGGGACAACCGAAGCTTTCTTT
CASSLTSGTTEAFF
>TRBV2|TRBD1|TRBJ2-2|few
TGTGCCAGCATGGGACAGGGGGTCCTAGGGGAGCTGTTTTTT
CASMGQGVLGELFF
>TRBV5-1|.|TRBJ2-2|.
TGCGCCAGCAGCTTGTTAGCGTCGAACACCGGGGAGCTGTTTTTT
CASSLLASNTGELFF
>TRBV4-1|.|TRBJ1-2|.
TGCGCCAGCAGCCAAGATCGGGGTTTGCACACCTTC
CASSQDRGLHTF
>TRBV12-3/TRBV12-4|.|TRBJ2-7|few
TGTGCCAGCAGTTCGGGACGAGTCGGGACCTACGAGCAGTACTTC
CASSSGRVGTYEQYF
>TRBV4-1|.|TRBJ1-4|.
TGCGCCAGCAGCCAAGATTGGGCCGTCCTTAATGAAAAACTGTTTTTT
CASSQDWAVLNEKLFF
>TRBV12-3/TRBV12-4|TRBD2|TRBJ2-1|.
TGTGCCAGCAGTTTATTCCTGACTAGCGGGGGCAATGAGCAGTTCTTC
CASSLFLTSGGNEQFF
>TRBV28|.|TRBJ1-4|once
TGTGCCAGCAGTTTTTACCAGGGCCTTGCAACTAATGAAAAACTGTTTTTT
CASSFYQGLATNEKLFF
>TRBV20-1|TRBD2|TRBJ2-7|.
TGCAGTGCTAGAGATCCCCTTCTAGCGGGAACGCTCTACGAGCAGTACTTC
CSARDPLLAGTLYEQYF
>TRBV20-1|TRBD2|TRBJ2-5|once
TGCAGTGCTCCAAAAGGTAGCGGGAGAAGTGAGCAGTACTTC
CSAPKGSGRSEQYF
>TRBV5-1|.|TRBJ2-1|few
TGCGCCAGCAGCCCTTCTGGCCCGGGCCCAGTAGCGAATGAGCAGTTCTTC
CASSPSGPGPVANEQFF
>TRBV6-5|.|TRBJ2-7|few
TGTGCCAGCAGTTACTCGAGTGCGAGCTCCTACGAGCAGTACTTC
CASSYSSASSYEQYF
>TRBV21-1|.|TRBJ2-7|.
TGTGCCAGCAAGGACGAATATAACTACGAGCAGTACTTC
CASKDEYNYEQYF
>TRBV21-1|.|TRBJ2-7|.
TGTGCCAGCAGCACCTGGACAGGGAGCTCCTACGAGCAGTACTTC
CASSTWTGSSYEQYF
>TRBV6-1|TRBD1|TRBJ2-2|once
TGTGCCAGCAGAGGACAGGCCTCCGGGGAGCTGTTTTTT
CASRGQASGELFF
>TRBV28|.|TRBJ1-2|many
TGTGCCAGCAGCTCCGACACCTATGGCTACACCTTC
CASSSDTYGYTF
>TRBV5-1|TRBD1|TRBJ2-7|.
TGCGCCAGCAGCGTTCGGGACAGCCAGTCCTACGAGCAGTACTTC
CASSVRDSQSYEQYF
>TRBV9|.|TRBJ2-2|.
TGTGCCAGCAGCGTAGCGGCTAGCCAGAACACCGGGGAGCTGTTTTTT
CASSVAASQNTGELFF
>TRBV12-3/TRBV12-4|.|TRBJ1-3|.
TGTGCCAGCAGACGGACAAGCTCTGGAAACACCATATATTTT
CASRRTSSGNTIYF
>TRBV9|.|TRBJ1-2|.
TGTGCCAGCAGCCCCCGATGGGGCTCCGGCTATGGCTACACCTTC
CASSPRWGSGYGYTF
>TRBV3-1|.|TRBJ2-5|many
TGTGCCAGCAGCCAAGTAGAGACCCAGTACTTC
CASSQVETQYF
>TRBV2|TRBD1|TRBJ1-1|.
TGTGCCAGCAGACAACGGCTGGACAGGGGGGTGATGTGGAACACTGAAGCTTTCTTT
CASRQRLDRGVMWNTEAFF
>TRBV6-1|.|TRBJ1-1|.
TGTGCCAGCAGGGTAACCGGGACTACAGCAGCTTTCTTT
CASRVTGTTAAFF
>TRBV10-3|.|TRBJ1-1|.
TGTGCCATCAGGCAGAACACTGAAGCTTTCTTT
CAIRQNTEAFF
>TRBV28|.|TRBJ2-6|.
TGTGCCAGCAGTCCATACCGACAGGTTGGCTCTGGGGCCAACGTCCTGACTTTC
CASSPYRQVGSGANVLTF
>TRBV18|.|TRBJ1-5|.
TGTGCCAGCTCACTGGGGGTTGATAGCAATCAGCCCCAGCATTTT
CASSLGVDSNQPQHF
>TRBV6-1|TRBD2|TRBJ2-1|few
TGTGCCACCAGGAGCGGGACTTACAATGAGCAGTTCTTC
CATRSGTYNEQFF
>TRBV7-6|TRBD1|TRBJ2-1|.
TGTGCCAGCAGCCCCGAGACAGGGGAGGCCTCCAATGAGCAGTTCTTC
CASSPETGEASNEQFF
>TRBV29-1|.|TRBJ2-5|.
TGCAGCGTTGAAGAGGTCAAAACCTGGGGAAAAGAGACCCAGTACTTC
CSVEEVKTWGKETQYF
>TRBV7-9|.|TRBJ2-3|once
TGTGCCAGCAGCTTAACGGCGGTGCCCGCTGCGAGTGATACGCAGTATTTT
CASSLTAVPAASDTQYF
>TRBV5-1|TRBD1|TRBJ2-7|few
TGCGCCAGCAGCTTGGACCGACAGGGGGATGCGAACGAGCAGTACTTC
CASSLDRQGDANEQYF
>TRBV9|.|TRBJ2-2|.
TGTGCCAGCAGCCCCCCTCGGGGCACCGGGGAGCTGTTTTTT
CASSPPRGTGELFF
>TRBV19|.|TRBJ2-1|.
TGTGCCAGTAGTATAGTAATGGGGGGCACTTCCTACAATGAGCAGTTCTTC
CASSIVMGGTSYNEQFF
>TRBV29-1|.|TRBJ2-7|.
TGCAGCGTCAAATTCTTAGGTCAGGGGACGACCCCCTACGAGCAGTACTTC
CSVKFLGQGTTPYEQYF
>TRBV5-1|TRBD1|TRBJ1-5|.
TGCGCCAGCAGGCCAGGGGGGCTCGATCAGCCCCAGCATTTT
CASRPGGLDQPQHF
>TRBV6-5|.|TRBJ2-3|once
TGTGCCAGCAGTTTTATAGGTACAAACGCCGCTAGCACAGATACGCAGTATTTT
CASSFIGTNAASTDTQYF
>TRBV7-9|TRBD1|TRBJ1-1|.
TGTGCCAGCAGCTCGACGACAGGGGGCTGGACTGAAGCTTTCTTT
CASSSTTGGWTEAFF
>TRBV12-3/TRBV12-4|TRBD2|TRBJ2-1|.
TGTGCCAGCAGGTTTAGCGGGGGGTCACGGGATGAGCAGTTCTTC
CASRFSGGSRDEQFF
>TRBV12-3/TRBV12-4|.|TRBJ1-2|few
TGTGCCAGCAGTTTGAGGGGCAGGGCGGGTCCTAACTATGGCTACACCTTC
CASSLRGRAGPNYGYTF
>TRBV2|.|TRBJ2-5|.
TGTGCCAGCAGGGAACAGGATTATGAGCAGTACTTC
CASREQDYEQYF
>TRBV10-2|TRBD1|TRBJ1-6|.
TGCGCCAGCAGTGAGTCCAGGACAGGGGTCAGTAATTCACCCCTCCACTTT
CASSESRTGVSNSPLHF
>TRBV3-1|.|TRBJ2-3|.
TGTGCCAGCAGCCCCCGCCCCATCACAGATACGCAGTATTTT
CASSPRPITDTQYF
>TRBV15|.|TRBJ1-5|.
TGTGCCACCAGCAGAGATAAGTCAGGGGTGGGTCAGCCCCAGCATTTT
CATSRDKSGVGQPQHF